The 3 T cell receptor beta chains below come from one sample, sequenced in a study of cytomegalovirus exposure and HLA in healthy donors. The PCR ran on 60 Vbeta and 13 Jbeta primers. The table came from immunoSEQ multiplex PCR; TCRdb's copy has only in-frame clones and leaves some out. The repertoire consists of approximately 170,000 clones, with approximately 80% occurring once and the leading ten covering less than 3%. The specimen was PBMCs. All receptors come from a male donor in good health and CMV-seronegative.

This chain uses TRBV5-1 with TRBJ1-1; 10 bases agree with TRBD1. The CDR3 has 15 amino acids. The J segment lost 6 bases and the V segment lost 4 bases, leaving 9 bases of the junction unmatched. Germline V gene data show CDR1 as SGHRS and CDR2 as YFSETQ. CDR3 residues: CASSAGTGTGAEAFF. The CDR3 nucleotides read TGCGCCAGCAGCGCCGGGACAGGGACAGGGGCTGAAGCTTTCTTT.

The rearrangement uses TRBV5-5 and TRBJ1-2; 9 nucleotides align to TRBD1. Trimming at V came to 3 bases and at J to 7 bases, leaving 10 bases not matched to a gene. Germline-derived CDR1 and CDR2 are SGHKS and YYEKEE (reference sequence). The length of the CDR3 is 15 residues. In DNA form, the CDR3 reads TGTGCCAGCAGCTGGGGAGGGGGACAGGGAGGTGGCTACACCTTC. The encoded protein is CASSWGGGQGGGYTF.

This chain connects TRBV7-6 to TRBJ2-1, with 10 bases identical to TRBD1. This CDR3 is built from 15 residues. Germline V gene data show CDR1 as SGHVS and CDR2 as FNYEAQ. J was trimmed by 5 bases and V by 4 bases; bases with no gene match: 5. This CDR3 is CASSSTGTGDNEQFF. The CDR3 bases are TGTGCCAGCAGCTCCACCGGGACAGGGGACAATGAGCAGTTCTTC.